This TCR beta chain was found in a study of identical twins. One entry per CDR3 protein, called by TCRdb with MiXCR from the 5' RACE reads. The table shows 450,000 or so distinct CDR3 sequences, with less than 25% occurring only once. About this clonotype itself: Its specificity is unknown.

CDR1 and CDR2 from the germline V gene are MGHRA and YSYEKL. This CDR3 contains 15 residues. Trimming removed 0 bases from V and 0 bases from J, with 9 bases in between. Study-wide findings and caveats: Reduced insertions were recorded for abundant cord blood beta clonotypes, with no such pattern in memory repertoires.

The same sample was also studied in work on T cells expressing NK-cell markers.

Sequencing was done on a sample of CD4+ T cells sorted from blood. The source of this sequence is a woman under 30 in good health. The V call is TRBV4-1, the J call TRBJ2-7, with D possibly TRBD2 on 5 matching bases. Here the CDR3 DNA reads TGCGCCAGCAGCCAAGAGAGGGCCGACTCCTACGAGCAGTACTTC. Its translation is CASSQERADSYEQYF.